This T cell receptor beta chain was sequenced in a study of T-cell reconstitution after alpha-beta-depleted transplantation in children. General study points: Several patients had high TCRbeta diversity at day 60; it came from surviving recipient T cells and thymic progenitors. Several hundred rapidly expanded clones from non-depleted graft cells reportedly supplied alpha-beta T cells about two months post-transplant. After one year, T-cell counts and TCRbeta diversity mostly came from new T cells.

This clonotype was seen many times. Its antigen is not identified. Library preparation (for TCRbeta) was performed with unique molecular identifiers. TCRdb analysed the PCR reads with MiXCR anew, one entry per CDR3 protein. The sample lists about 160,000 distinct CDR3 sequences, 8.5% to 14% occurring once. Here the sequenced sample was PBMCs, taken before TCRalphabeta/CD19-depleted stem cell transplant. The source of this sequence is a boy aged 2 to 10 with acute myeloid leukemia, due to receive a stem cell transplant.

The CDR3 loop is CASSPRSGGITGELFF. The CDR3 DNA is TGTGCCAGCAGCCCCCGGTCCGGCGGGATAACCGGGGAGCTGTTTTTT. The chain employs TRBV9 and TRBJ2-2, with a tentative D call TRBD2 (6 bases). With 4 bases removed from V and 5 bases from J, the gap between germline ends came to 18 bases. Germline CDR1 is SGDLS and CDR2 is YYNGEE. The CDR3 is 16 residues long.